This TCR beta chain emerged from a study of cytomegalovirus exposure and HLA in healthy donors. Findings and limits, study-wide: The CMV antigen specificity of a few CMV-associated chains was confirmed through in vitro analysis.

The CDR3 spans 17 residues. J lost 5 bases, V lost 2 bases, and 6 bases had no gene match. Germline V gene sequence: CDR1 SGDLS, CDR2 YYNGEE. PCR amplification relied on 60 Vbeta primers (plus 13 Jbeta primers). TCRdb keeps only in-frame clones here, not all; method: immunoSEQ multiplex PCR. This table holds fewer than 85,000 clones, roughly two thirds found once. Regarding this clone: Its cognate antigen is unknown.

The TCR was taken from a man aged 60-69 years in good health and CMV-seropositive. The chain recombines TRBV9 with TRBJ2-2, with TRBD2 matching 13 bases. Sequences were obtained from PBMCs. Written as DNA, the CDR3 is TGTGCCAGCAGCGTCACTAGCGGGAGGGCTGGGACCGGGGAGCTGTTTTTT. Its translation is CASSVTSGRAGTGELFF. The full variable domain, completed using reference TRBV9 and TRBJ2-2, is DSGVTQTPKHLITATGQRVTLRCSPRSGDLSVYWYQQSLDQGLQFLIQYYNGEERAKGNILERFSAQQFPDLHSELNLSSLELGDSALYFCASSVTSGRAGTGELFFGEGSRLTVL.